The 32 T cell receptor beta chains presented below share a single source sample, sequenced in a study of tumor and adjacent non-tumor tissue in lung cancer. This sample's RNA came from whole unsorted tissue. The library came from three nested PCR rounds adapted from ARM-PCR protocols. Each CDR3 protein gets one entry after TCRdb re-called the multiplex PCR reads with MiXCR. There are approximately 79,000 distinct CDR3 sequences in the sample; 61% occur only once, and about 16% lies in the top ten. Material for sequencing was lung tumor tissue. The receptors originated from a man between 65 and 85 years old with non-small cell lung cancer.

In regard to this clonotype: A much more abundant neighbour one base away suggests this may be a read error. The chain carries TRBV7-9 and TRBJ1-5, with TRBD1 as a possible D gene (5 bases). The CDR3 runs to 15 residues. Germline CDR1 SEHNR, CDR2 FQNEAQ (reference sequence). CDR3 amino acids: CARSLDGTNNQPQHF. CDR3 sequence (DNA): TGTGCCAGAAGCTTAGATGGGACGAACAATCAGCCCCAGCATTTT.

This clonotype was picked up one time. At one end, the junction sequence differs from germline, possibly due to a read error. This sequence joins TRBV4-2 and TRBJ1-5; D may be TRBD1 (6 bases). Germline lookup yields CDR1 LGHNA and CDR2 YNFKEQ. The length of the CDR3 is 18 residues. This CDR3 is CVSSRWRMQGMSNQPQHF. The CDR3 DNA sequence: TGTGTCAGCAGCCGATGGAGGATGCAGGGGATGAGCAATCAGCCCCAGCATTTT.

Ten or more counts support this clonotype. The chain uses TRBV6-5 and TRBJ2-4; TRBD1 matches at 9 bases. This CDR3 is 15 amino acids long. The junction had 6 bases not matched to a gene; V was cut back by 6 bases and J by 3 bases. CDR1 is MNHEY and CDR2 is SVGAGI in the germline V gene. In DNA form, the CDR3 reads TGTGCCAGCAGGGGGGACAGGGCGGACAAAAACATTCAGTACTTC. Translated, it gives CASRGDRADKNIQYF.

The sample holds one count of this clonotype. The DNA of the CDR3 is TGCAGTGCTTGGGAGCACTACAGCTACACCTTC. Translated, it gives CSAWEHYSYTF. V is TRBV20-1 and J is TRBJ1-2; D not certain. The CDR3 runs to 11 residues. From germline, CDR1 is DFQATT and CDR2 SNEGSKA (reference sequence). V was pared by 5 bases and J by 9 bases, with 13 bases between.

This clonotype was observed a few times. The CDR3 DNA reads as TGTGCCAGCAGTCCGGACGCCCAAGAGACCCAGTACTTC. Its translation is CASSPDAQETQYF. This rearrangement joins TRBV28 to TRBJ2-5; D gene unclear. V was pared by 5 bases and J by 1 base, with 8 bases between. The CDR3 extends over 13 amino acids. Germline CDR1 and CDR2: MDHEN and SYDVKM.

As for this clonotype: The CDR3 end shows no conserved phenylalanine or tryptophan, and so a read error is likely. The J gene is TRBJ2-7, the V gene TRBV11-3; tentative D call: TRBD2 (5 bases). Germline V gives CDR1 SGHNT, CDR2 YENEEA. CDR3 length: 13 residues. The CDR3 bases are TGTACCAGCAGCGCCGGGAACAACTACGAGCAGTACTCC. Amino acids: CTSSAGNNYEQYS.

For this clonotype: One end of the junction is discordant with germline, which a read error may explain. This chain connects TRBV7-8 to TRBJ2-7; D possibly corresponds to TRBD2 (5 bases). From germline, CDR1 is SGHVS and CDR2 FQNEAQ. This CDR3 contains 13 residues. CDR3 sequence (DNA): TGTGCCAGCAGCTTAGGGGAGTCCTACGAGCAATACTTC. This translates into CASSLGESYEQYF.

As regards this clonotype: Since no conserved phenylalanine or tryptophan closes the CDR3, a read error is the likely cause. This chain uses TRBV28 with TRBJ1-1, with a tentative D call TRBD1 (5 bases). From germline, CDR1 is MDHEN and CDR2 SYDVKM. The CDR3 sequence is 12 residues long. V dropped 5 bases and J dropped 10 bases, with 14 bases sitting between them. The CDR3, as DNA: TGTGCCAGCAGTCCCCCGGACATTGGAGCTTTCTGT. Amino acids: CASSPPDIGAFC.

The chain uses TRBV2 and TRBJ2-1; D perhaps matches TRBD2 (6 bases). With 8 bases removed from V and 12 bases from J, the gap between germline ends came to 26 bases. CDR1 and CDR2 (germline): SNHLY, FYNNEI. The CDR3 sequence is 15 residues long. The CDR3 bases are TGTGCCAGCGACCCCGGAACTACCGCGGGAAAGGTGCAGTTCTTC. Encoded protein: CASDPGTTAGKVQFF.

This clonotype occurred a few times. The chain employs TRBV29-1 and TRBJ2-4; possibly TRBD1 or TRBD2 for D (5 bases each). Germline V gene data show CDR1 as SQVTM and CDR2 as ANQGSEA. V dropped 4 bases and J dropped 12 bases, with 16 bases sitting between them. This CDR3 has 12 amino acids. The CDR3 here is CSVVKGAGTQYF. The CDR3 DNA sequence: TGCAGCGTTGTGAAAGGGGCGGGCACTCAGTACTTC.

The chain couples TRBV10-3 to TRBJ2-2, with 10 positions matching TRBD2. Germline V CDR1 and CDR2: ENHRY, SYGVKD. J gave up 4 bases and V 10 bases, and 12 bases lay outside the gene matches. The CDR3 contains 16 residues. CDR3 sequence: CATLPLAGVITGELFF. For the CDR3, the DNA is TGTGCCACCCTACCGCTAGCGGGAGTGATCACCGGGGAGCTGTTTTTT.

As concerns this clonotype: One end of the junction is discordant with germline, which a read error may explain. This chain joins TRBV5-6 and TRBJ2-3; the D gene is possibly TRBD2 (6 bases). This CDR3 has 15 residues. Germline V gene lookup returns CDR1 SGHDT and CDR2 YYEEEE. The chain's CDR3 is CTSSGNRGDTDTQYF. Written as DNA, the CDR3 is TGTACCAGCAGCGGAAACCGCGGGGACACAGATACGCAGTATTTT. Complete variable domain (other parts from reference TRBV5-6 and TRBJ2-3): DAGVTQSPTHLIKTRGQQVTLRCSPKSGHDTVSWYQQALGQGPQFIFQYYEEEERQRGNFPDRFSGHQFPNYSSELNVNALLLGDSALYLCTSSGNRGDTDTQYFGPGTRLTVL.

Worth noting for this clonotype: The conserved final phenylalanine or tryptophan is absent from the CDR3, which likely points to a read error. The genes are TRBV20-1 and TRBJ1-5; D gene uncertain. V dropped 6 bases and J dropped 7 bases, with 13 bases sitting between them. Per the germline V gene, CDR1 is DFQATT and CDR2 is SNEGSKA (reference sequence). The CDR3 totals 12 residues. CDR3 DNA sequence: TGCAGTGCCCAGATAGGGTCACAGCCCCAGCATTAT. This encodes CSAQIGSQPQHY.

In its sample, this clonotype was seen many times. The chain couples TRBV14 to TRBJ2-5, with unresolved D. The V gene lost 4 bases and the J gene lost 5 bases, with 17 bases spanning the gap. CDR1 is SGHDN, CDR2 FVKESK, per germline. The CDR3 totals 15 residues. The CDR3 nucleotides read TGTGCCAGCAGCCGCCCCGGGCAGCTCCTGGAGACCCAGTACTTC. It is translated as CASSRPGQLLETQYF.

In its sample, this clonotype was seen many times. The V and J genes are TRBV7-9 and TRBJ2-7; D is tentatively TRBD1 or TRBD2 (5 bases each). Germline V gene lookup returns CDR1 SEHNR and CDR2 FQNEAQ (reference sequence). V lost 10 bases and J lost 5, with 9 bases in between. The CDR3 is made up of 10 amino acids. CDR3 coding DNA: TGTGCCATCAGAGGGGACGAGCAGTACTTC. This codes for CAIRGDEQYF.

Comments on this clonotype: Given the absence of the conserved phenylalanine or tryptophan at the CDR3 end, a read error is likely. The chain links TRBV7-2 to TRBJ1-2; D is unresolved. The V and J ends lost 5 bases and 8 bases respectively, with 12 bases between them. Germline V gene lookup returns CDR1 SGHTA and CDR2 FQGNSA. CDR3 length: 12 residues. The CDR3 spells CASSANLGGYTI. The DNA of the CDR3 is TGTGCCAGCAGCGCTAACCTTGGGGGCTACACCATC.

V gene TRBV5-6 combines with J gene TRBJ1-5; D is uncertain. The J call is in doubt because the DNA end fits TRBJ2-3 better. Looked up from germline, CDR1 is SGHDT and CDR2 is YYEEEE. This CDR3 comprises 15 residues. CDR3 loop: CASSLGMISYQPQYF. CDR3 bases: TGTGCCAGCAGCTTGGGGATGATTAGCTATCAGCCCCAGTATTTT.

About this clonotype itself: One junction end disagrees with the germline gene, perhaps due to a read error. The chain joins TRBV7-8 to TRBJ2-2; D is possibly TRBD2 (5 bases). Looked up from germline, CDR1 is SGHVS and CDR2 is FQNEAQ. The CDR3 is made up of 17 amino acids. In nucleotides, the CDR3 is TGTGCCAGCAGCTTATACGTGGTTCTGCCGAACATCGGGGAGCTGCTTTTT. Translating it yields CASSLYVVLPNIGELLF.

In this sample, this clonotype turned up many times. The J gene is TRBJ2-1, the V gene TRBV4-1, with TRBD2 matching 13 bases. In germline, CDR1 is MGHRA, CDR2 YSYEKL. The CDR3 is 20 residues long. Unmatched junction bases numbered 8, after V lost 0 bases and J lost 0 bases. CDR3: CASSQEGLAGDTSSYNEQFF. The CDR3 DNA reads TGCGCCAGCAGCCAAGAAGGACTAGCGGGAGATACTAGCTCCTACAATGAGCAGTTCTTC.

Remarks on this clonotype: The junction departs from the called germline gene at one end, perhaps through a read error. CDR3 in amino acids: CASSQARGYGNIHYF. CDR3 coding DNA: TGCGCCAGCAGCCAAGCCCGTGGTTATGGAAACATTCACTACTTC. The rearrangement joins TRBV4-2 to TRBJ2-4; D uncertain. The CDR3 sequence is 15 residues long. In germline, CDR1 is LGHNA, CDR2 YNFKEQ.

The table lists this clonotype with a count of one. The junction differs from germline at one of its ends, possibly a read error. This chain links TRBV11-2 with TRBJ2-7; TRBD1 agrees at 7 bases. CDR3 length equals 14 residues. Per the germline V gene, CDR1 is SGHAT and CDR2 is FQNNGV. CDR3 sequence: CACSLWTGSYEQYF. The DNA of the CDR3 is TGTGCCTGCAGCTTATGGACAGGTTCCTACGAGCAGTACTTC.

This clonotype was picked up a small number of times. The CDR3 nucleotides read TGTGCCAGCAGTTCCCACGATGGGGGCCGATACGAGCAGTACTTC. Translating it yields CASSSHDGGRYEQYF. This sequence joins TRBV28 and TRBJ2-7, with D possibly being TRBD1 (6 bases). The V end lost 4 bases, the J end lost 4 bases, and 17 bases lay between the germline ends. There are 15 residues in the CDR3. The germline V gene has CDR1 MDHEN and CDR2 SYDVKM.

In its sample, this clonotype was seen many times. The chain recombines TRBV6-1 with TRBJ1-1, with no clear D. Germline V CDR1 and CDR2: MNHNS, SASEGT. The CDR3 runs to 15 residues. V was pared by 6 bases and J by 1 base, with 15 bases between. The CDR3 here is CASSAGWTGNTEAFF. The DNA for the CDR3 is TGTGCCAGCAGCGCTGGCTGGACGGGGAACACTGAAGCTTTCTTT.

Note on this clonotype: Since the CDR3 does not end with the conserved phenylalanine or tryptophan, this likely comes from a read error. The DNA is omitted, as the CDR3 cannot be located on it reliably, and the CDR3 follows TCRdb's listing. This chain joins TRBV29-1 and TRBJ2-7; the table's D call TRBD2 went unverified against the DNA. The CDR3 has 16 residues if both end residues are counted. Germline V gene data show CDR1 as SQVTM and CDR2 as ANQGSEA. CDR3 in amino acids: CSVVSLAGPSSYEQCL.

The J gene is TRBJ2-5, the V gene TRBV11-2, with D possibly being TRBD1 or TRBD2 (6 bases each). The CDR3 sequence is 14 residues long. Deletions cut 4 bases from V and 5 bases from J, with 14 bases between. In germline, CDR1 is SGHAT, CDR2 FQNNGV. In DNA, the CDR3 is TGTGCCAGCAGCTGGACGGGGGCTCGGGAGACCCAGTACTTC. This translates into CASSWTGARETQYF.

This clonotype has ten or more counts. The CDR3 DNA reads TGTGCCAGCACCCGGACCAACTATGGCTACACCTTC. Protein product: CASTRTNYGYTF. The V and J genes are TRBV12-3 or TRBV12-4 and TRBJ1-2, with D hard to call. Between the trimmed V and J ends, which lost 7 bases and 2 bases, there was a span of 8 bases. The CDR3 loop spans 12 amino acids.

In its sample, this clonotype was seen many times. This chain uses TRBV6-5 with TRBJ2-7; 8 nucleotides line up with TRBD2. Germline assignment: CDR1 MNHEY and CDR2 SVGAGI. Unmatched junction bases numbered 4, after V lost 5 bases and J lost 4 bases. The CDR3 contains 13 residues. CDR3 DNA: TGTGCCAGCAGTCGGACTAGCCAGTACGAGCAGTACTTC. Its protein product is CASSRTSQYEQYF.

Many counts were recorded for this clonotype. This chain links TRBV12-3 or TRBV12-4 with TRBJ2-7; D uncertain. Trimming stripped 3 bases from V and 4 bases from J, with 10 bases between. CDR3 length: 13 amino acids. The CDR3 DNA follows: TGTGCCAGCAGTTTTAGTTCCCAGTACGAGCAGTACTTC. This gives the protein CASSFSSQYEQYF.

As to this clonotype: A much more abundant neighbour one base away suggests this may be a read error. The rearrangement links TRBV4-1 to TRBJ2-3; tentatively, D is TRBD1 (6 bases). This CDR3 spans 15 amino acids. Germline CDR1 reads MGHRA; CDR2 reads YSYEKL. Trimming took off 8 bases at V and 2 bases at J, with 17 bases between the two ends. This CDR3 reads CASETGMGDTDTQYF. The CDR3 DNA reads TGCGCCAGCGAAACAGGGATGGGGGACACAGATACGCAGTATTTT.

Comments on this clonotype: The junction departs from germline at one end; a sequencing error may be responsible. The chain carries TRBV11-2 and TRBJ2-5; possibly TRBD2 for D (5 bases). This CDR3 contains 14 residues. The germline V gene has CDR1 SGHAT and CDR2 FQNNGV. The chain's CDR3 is CDSNKAVGERTQYF. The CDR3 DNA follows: TGTGACAGCAACAAAGCGGTGGGAGAGAGGACCCAGTACTTC.

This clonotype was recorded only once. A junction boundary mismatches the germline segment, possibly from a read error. CDR3 amino acids: CANSLGDGDFEKLFF. The CDR3 DNA sequence: TGTGCCAACAGCTTGGGGGACGGGGACTTTGAAAAATTGTTTTTT. The V call is TRBV11-2, the J call TRBJ1-4, with D possibly matching TRBD1 (5 bases). This CDR3 has 15 amino acids. Germline V gene sequence: CDR1 SGHAT, CDR2 FQNNGV.

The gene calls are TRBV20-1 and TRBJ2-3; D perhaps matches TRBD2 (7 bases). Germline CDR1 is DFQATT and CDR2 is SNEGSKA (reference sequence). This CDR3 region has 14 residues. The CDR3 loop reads CGGIGGARTDTQYF. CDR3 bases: TGCGGTGGTATTGGGGGGGCCCGCACAGATACGCAGTATTTT.